One and the same sample provided the 13 T cell receptor beta chains below, sequenced in a study of CD8 T cells in ankylosing spondylitis. TCRdb fed the 5' RACE reads into MiXCR, producing one record per CDR3 protein. Among approximately 100,000 distinct CDR3 sequences listed, 8% to 10% were seen once. The sequencing sample was made of blood, either unsorted or a sorted T cell fraction (not recorded which). The receptors were sampled from a male donor with ankylosing spondylitis or in good health (not recorded which).

This clonotype was found many times. The chain recombines TRBV6-2 or TRBV6-3 with TRBJ1-1; D possibly corresponds to TRBD1 (5 bases). The CDR3 runs to 14 residues. Germline CDR1 reads MNHEY; CDR2 reads SVGEGT. The V gene lost 8 bases and the J gene lost 2 bases, with 15 bases spanning the gap. The CDR3 here is CASRRPGGNTEAFF. DNA for the CDR3: TGTGCCAGCCGCCGTCCGGGGGGTAACACTGAAGCTTTCTTT.

The chain recombines TRBV29-1 with TRBJ1-2; D gene uncertain. This CDR3 comprises 11 residues. Trimming pared 0 bases from V and 8 bases from J, leaving 7 bases between. CDR1 and CDR2 from the germline V gene are SQVTM and ANQGSEA. The CDR3, as DNA: TGCAGCGTTGAAGATCCGTCCGGCTACACCTTC. Protein product: CSVEDPSGYTF. Together with reference TRBV29-1 and TRBJ1-2, the CDR3 gives the full variable domain: SAVISQKPSRDICQRGTSLTIQCQVDSQVTMMFWYRQQPGQSLTLIATANQGSEATYESGFVIDKFPISRPNLTFSTLTVSNMSPEDSSIYLCSVEDPSGYTFGSGTRLTVV.

This clonotype was counted a few times. The rearrangement joins TRBV4-2 to TRBJ2-7; 10 bases agree with TRBD1. The CDR3 length is 16 residues. CDR1 LGHNA and CDR2 YNFKEQ come from the germline V gene. V trimming: 2 bases; J trimming: 6 bases; junction bases outside the gene matches: 10. The CDR3 reads CASSQMGGTGVTEQYF. CDR3 DNA: TGTGCCAGCAGCCAAATGGGCGGGACAGGGGTTACCGAGCAGTACTTC.

In its sample, this clonotype was seen many times. The chain couples TRBV30 to TRBJ2-7; the match to TRBD2 covers 8 bases. The germline CDR1 and CDR2 sequences are GTSNPN and SVGIG (reference sequence). Trimming took 5 bases from V and 3 from J; bases not matched to a gene: 6. This CDR3 has 13 amino acids. The CDR3 DNA reads TGTGCCTGGTCGGGGGGGACCCTCTACGAGCAGTACTTC. Translating it yields CAWSGGTLYEQYF.

There are many counts of this clonotype. V and J are TRBV6-1 and TRBJ2-5; D might be TRBD1 (5 bases). Germline V gives CDR1 MNHNS, CDR2 SASEGT. This CDR3 has 15 residues. With 2 bases removed from V and 1 base from J, the gap between germline ends came to 11 bases. DNA for the CDR3: TGTGCCAGCAGTGAATACCCAGGGCTCCAAGAGACCCAGTACTTC. It codes for CASSEYPGLQETQYF.

The chain is built from TRBV7-2 and TRBJ2-1; the D is unclear. The V and J ends lost 5 bases and 0 bases respectively, with 11 bases between them. The CDR3 contains 15 residues. The germline V gene encodes CDR1 SGHTA and CDR2 FQGNSA. The CDR3 region has the DNA TGTGCCAGCAGCATTAGTTCTAGCTCCTACAATGAGCAGTTCTTC. Translated: CASSISSSSYNEQFF.

This clonotype was found many times. The rearrangement links TRBV20-1 to TRBJ2-1, with a possible D match to TRBD2 (6 bases). The germline V and J ends were trimmed by 1 base and 7 bases, with 17 bases remaining between them. The CDR3 has 15 residues. Germline CDR1 reads DFQATT; CDR2 reads SNEGSKA (reference sequence). The CDR3 bases are TGCAGTGCTAGAGGGGGGGAGTACGGTCATAATGAGCAGTTCTTC. Its protein is CSARGGEYGHNEQFF.

This clonotype showed up many times. The chain is built from TRBV15 and TRBJ2-7, with D perhaps TRBD1 or TRBD2 (6 bases each). This CDR3 region has 13 residues. Germline CDR1 reads LNHNV; CDR2 reads YYDKDF (reference sequence). Trimming removed 4 bases at V and 3 bases at J, with 10 bases between. In nucleotides, the CDR3 is TGTGCCACCAGCACCAGGGGAGGCTACGAGCAGTACTTC. Amino acids: CATSTRGGYEQYF.

There are a few counts of this clonotype. The chain combines TRBV18 with TRBJ1-1; D may be TRBD1 (6 bases). The CDR3 sequence is 14 residues long. V was trimmed by 1 base and J by 3 bases, leaving 9 bases between them. Germline-derived CDR1 and CDR2 are KGHSH and LQKENI. CDR3 bases: TGTGCCAGCTCACCACGGGGGGCCGACACTGAAGCTTTCTTT. It translates to CASSPRGADTEAFF. Based on the CDR3 plus reference TRBV18 and TRBJ1-1, the full variable domain is NAGVMQNPRHLVRRRGQEARLRCSPMKGHSHVYWYRQLPEEGLKFMVYLQKENIIDESGMPKERFSAEFPKEGPSILRIQQVVRGDSAAYFCASSPRGADTEAFFGQGTRLTVV.

This clonotype has at least ten counts. CDR3 DNA: TGTGCCAGCAGCGTAGATCCCGCAGGGTATACGTATTCACCCCTCCACTTT. Its translation: CASSVDPAGYTYSPLHF. The genes are TRBV9 and TRBJ1-6; D is possibly TRBD1 (5 bases). The CDR3 totals 17 residues. Germline loops: CDR1 SGDLS, CDR2 YYNGEE. V dropped 0 bases and J dropped 8 bases, with 18 bases sitting between them.

Ten or more counts support this clonotype. The rearrangement uses TRBV5-1 and TRBJ2-1; D may be TRBD2 (5 bases). V shed 4 bases and J shed 9 bases, with 14 bases lying between them. This CDR3 comprises 13 residues. CDR1 is SGHRS, CDR2 YFSETQ, per germline. The DNA of the CDR3 is TGCGCCAGCAGCGCCCCGTCTAGCAGTGAGCAGTTCTTC. This gives the protein CASSAPSSSEQFF.

There are many counts of this clonotype. The chain recombines TRBV3-1 with TRBJ1-2; 7 bases agree with TRBD1. J gave up 14 bases and V 2 bases, and 17 bases lay outside the gene matches. This CDR3 spans 15 amino acids. Germline V lookup: CDR1 LGHDT, CDR2 YNNKEL (reference sequence). The CDR3 region is CASSQKTWSTGSTTF. The CDR3 nucleotides are TGTGCCAGCAGCCAAAAGACCTGGTCGACAGGGTCAACGACCTTC.

This clonotype was seen a few times. This sequence joins TRBV19 and TRBJ1-1, with 9 bases identical to TRBD1. The CDR3 runs 14 residues. Losses at the gene ends were 7 bases for V and 4 bases for J; bases not matched to a gene: 7. The V gene's germline CDR1 is LNHDA and CDR2 SQIVND (reference sequence). CDR3: CASTEDRGGTEAFF. The CDR3 region has the DNA TGTGCCAGTACCGAGGACAGGGGAGGCACTGAAGCTTTCTTT.